This T cell receptor beta chain appears in the sequencing data of a study of shared clonotypes between healthy human individuals. Each cell subset's genomic DNA was divided evenly among several immunoSEQ plates. Clones were sequenced by immunoSEQ multiplex PCR, and TCRdb holds only the in-frame ones, with some missing. The table records about 2.2 million clones, just over 90% of them present only once. The naive CD8 fraction comprised CD45RO-negative cells positively selected for CCR7 and excluded terminally differentiated effector memory CD45RA+ cells. The CDR3 extends over 15 amino acids. V lost 4 bases to trimming and J lost 2 bases; unmatched junction nucleotides: 7. Germline lookup yields CDR1 MNHEY and CDR2 SVGAGI.

The receptor comes from a man aged 18 to 30 in good health. Some clones in this sample may be carry-over from other donors' samples. The sample taken for sequencing was naive CD8+ T cells from PBMCs. This rearrangement joins TRBV6-5 to TRBJ2-7; 8 bases line up with TRBD1. CDR3 amino acids: CASSSRQGLAYEQYF. DNA of the CDR3: TGTGCCAGCAGTTCACGACAGGGGTTGGCCTACGAGCAGTACTTC.